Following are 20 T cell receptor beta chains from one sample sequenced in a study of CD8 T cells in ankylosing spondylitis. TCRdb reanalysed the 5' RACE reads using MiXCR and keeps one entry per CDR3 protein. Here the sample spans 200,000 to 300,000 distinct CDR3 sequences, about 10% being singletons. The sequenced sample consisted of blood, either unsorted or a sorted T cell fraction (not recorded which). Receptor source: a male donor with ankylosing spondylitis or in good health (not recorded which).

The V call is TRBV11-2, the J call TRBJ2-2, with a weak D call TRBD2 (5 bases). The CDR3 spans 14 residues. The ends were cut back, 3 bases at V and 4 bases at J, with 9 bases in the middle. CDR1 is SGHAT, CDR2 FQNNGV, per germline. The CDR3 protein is CASSLEVGTGELFF. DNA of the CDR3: TGTGCCAGCAGCTTGGAGGTTGGCACCGGGGAGCTGTTTTTT.

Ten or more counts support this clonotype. The CDR3 here is CASSVDLAYNEQFF. DNA for the CDR3: TGTGCCAGCAGCGTAGATCTGGCTTACAATGAGCAGTTCTTC. This chain links TRBV9 with TRBJ2-1; no definite D call. Germline loops: CDR1 SGDLS, CDR2 YYNGEE. Trimming took off 0 bases at V and 4 bases at J, with 8 bases between the two ends. This CDR3 spans 14 amino acids.

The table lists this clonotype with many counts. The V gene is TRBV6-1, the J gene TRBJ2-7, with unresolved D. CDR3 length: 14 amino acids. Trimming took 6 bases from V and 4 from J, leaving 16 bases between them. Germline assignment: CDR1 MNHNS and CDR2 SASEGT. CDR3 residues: CASSTGSGRYEQYF. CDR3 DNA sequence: TGTGCCAGCAGCACCGGGTCCGGAAGGTACGAGCAGTACTTC.

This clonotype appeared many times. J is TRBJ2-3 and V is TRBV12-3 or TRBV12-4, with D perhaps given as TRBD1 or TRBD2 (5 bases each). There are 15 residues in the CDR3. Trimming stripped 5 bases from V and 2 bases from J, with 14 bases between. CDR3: CASSPGTVSTDTQYF. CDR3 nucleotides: TGTGCCAGCAGTCCCGGGACCGTTTCCACAGATACGCAGTATTTT.

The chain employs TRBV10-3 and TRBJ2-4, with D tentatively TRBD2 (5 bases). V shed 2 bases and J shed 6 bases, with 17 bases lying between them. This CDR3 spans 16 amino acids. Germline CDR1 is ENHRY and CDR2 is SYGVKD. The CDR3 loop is CAISEAGGLLGNIQYF. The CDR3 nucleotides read TGTGCCATCAGTGAGGCGGGCGGCCTATTAGGAAACATTCAGTACTTC.

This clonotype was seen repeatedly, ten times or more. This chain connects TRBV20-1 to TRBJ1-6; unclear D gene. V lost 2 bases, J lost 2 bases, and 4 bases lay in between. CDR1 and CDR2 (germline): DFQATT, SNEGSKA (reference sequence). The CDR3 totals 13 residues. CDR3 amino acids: CSARLTYNSPLHF. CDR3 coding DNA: TGCAGTGCTAGACTTACCTATAATTCACCCCTCCACTTT.

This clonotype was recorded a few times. CDR3 amino acids: CASSPRGAGDSYEQYF. Written as DNA, the CDR3 is TGCGCCAGCAGCCCGCGGGGAGCGGGGGATTCCTACGAGCAGTACTTC. V and J are TRBV5-1 and TRBJ2-7, with 8 bases matching TRBD2. With 4 bases clipped from V and 1 base from J, the junction kept 10 bases outside the gene matches. The CDR3 has 16 amino acids. Germline CDR1 and CDR2: SGHRS and YFSETQ.

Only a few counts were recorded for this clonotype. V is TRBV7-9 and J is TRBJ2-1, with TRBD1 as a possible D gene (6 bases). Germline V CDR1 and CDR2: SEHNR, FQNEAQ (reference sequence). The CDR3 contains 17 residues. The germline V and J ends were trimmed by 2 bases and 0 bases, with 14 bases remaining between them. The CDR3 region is CASSLFGGQFSYNEQFF. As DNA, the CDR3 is TGTGCCAGCAGCTTATTTGGTGGACAGTTCTCCTACAATGAGCAGTTCTTC.

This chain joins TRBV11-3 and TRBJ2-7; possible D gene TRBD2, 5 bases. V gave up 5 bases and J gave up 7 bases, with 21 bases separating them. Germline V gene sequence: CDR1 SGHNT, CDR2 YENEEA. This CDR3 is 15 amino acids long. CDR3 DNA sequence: TGTGCCAGCAGCCCCTTCCGCCAGGCGGGTGGTGAGCAGTACTTC. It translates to CASSPFRQAGGEQYF. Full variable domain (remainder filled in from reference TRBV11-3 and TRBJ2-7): EAGVVQSPRYKIIEKKQPVAFWCNPISGHNTLYWYLQNLGQGPELLIRYENEEAVDDSQLPKDRFSAERLKGVDSTLKIQPAELGDSAVYLCASSPFRQAGGEQYFGPGTRLTVT.

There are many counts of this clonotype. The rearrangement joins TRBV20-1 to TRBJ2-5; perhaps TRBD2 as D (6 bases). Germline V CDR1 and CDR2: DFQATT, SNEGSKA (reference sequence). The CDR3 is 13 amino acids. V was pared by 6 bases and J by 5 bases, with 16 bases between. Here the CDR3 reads CSAPTSRWETQYF. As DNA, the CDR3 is TGCAGTGCCCCAACTAGCCGATGGGAGACCCAGTACTTC.

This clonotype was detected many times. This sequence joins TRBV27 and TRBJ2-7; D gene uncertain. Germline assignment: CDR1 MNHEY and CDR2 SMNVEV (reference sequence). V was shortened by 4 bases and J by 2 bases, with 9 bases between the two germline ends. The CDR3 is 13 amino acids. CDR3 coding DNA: TGTGCCAGCAGTTCTTCCGGTACCTACGAGCAGTACTTC. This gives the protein CASSSSGTYEQYF.

The CDR3 DNA reads as TGTGCCAGCGGACAACTAGCGGGGGGGAATGAGCAGTTCTTC. Its protein is CASGQLAGGNEQFF. This chain uses TRBV6-2 or TRBV6-3 with TRBJ2-1; 13 bases agree with TRBD2. CDR3 length equals 14 residues. The V segment lost 8 bases and the J segment 7 bases; nucleotides outside the gene matches: 5. The V gene's germline CDR1 is MNHEY and CDR2 SVGEGT.

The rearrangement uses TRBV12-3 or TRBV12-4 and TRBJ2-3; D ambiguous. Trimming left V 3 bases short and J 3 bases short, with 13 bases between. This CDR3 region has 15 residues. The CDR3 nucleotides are TGTGCCAGCAGTTTTAAAGGGCTAGGGACAGATACGCAGTATTTT. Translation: CASSFKGLGTDTQYF.

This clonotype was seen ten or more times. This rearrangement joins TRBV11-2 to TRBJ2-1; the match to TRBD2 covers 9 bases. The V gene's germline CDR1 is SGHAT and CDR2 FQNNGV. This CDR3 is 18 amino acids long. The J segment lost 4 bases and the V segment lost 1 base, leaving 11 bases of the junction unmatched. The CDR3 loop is CASSLGSRAGGKYNEQFF. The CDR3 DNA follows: TGTGCCAGCAGCTTAGGTTCCCGAGCGGGGGGCAAATACAATGAGCAGTTCTTC.

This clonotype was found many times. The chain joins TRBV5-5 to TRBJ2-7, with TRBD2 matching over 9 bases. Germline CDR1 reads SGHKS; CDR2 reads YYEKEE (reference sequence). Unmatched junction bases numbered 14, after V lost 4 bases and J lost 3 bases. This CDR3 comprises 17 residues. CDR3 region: CASSLGTTGLASYEQYF. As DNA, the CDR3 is TGTGCCAGCAGCCTCGGGACAACAGGACTAGCGAGCTACGAGCAGTACTTC.

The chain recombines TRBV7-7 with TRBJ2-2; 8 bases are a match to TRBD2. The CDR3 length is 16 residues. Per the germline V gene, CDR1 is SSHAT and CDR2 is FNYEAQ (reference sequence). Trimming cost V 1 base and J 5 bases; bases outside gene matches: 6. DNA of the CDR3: TGTGCCAGCAGCTTAGGCCCAGCGGGAGTTACCGGGGAGCTGTTTTTT. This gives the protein CASSLGPAGVTGELFF.

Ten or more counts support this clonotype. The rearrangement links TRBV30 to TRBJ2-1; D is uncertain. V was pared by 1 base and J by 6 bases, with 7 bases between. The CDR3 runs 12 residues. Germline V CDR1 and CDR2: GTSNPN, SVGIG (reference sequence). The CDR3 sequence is CAWSASGNEQFF. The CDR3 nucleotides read TGTGCCTGGAGTGCGTCTGGCAATGAGCAGTTCTTC.

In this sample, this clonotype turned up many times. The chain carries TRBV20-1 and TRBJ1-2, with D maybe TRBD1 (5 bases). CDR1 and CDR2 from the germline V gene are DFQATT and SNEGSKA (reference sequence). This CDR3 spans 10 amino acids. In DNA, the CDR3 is TGCCGTTCGGGGGGCTATGGCTACACCTTC. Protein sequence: CRSGGYGYTF.

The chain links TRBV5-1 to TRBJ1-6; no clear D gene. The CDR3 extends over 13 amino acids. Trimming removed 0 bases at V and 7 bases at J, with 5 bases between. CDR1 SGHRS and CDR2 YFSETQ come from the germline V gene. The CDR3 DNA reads TGCGCCAGCAGCTTGGACGGGAATTCACCCCTCCACTTT. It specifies CASSLDGNSPLHF. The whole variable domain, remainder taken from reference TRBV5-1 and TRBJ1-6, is KAGVTQTPRYLIKTRGQQVTLSCSPISGHRSVSWYQQTPGQGLQFLFEYFSETQRNKGNFPGRFSGRQFSNSRSEMNVSTLELGDSALYLCASSLDGNSPLHFGNGTRLTVT.

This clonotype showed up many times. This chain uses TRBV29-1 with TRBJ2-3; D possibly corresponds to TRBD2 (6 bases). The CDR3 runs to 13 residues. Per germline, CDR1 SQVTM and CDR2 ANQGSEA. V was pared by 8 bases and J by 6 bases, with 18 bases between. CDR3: CSHRDSRRDTQYF. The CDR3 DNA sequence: TGCAGCCACCGGGACTCCCGTAGGGATACGCAGTATTTT.